The rows below give T cell receptor beta chains drawn from one sample of a study of blood T cells in healthy people across ages. One entry per CDR3 protein results from TCRdb running MiXCR on the 5' RACE reads. The table has some 710,000 distinct CDR3 sequences, roughly 20% seen once. The sequenced material came from blood. Every receptor here comes from a man between 65 and 85 years old in good health. Both conserved end residues are part of each CDR3. Fields, in order: J gene, clone size, V gene, D gene, CDR3 DNA, CDR3 protein. D genes are given only for firm matches. The size field is filled for only some rows; it gives once, few, many or a size class.

J: TRBJ1-1
size: -
V: TRBV7-6
D: TRBD1
DNA: TGTGCCAGCAGCTACTCCGGGACAGGGGTTTCTGCTGAAGCTTTCTTT
CDR3: CASSYSGTGVSAEAFF

J: TRBJ2-3
size: few
V: TRBV29-1
D: -
DNA: TGCAGCGTTGATTTGGCAGATACGCAGTATTTT
CDR3: CSVDLADTQYF

J: TRBJ1-5
size: -
V: TRBV12-3/TRBV12-4
D: TRBD1
DNA: TGTGCCAGCAGTTCACAGGGGGCGACCACCAATCAGCCCCAGCATTTT
CDR3: CASSSQGATTNQPQHF

J: TRBJ1-4
size: -
V: TRBV29-1
D: TRBD1
DNA: TGCAGCGTTGGACGCGGGACAGCTAATGAAAAACTGTTTTTT
CDR3: CSVGRGTANEKLFF

J: TRBJ1-3
size: -
V: TRBV5-1
D: -
DNA: TGCGCCAGCAGCCGGGAGAACTCTGGAAACACCATATATTTT
CDR3: CASSRENSGNTIYF

J: TRBJ2-5
size: -
V: TRBV9
D: -
DNA: TGTGCCAGCAGCGTAGATGGGACCCAGTACTTC
CDR3: CASSVDGTQYF

J: TRBJ2-7
size: -
V: TRBV20-1
D: TRBD2
DNA: TGCAGTGAAGGGAGAGCGGGGCGTTCCTACGAGCAGTACTTC
CDR3: CSEGRAGRSYEQYF

J: TRBJ1-5
size: -
V: TRBV12-3/TRBV12-4
D: -
DNA: TGTGCCAGCAGTTTAGCCTCAGGCGGGAGGCAGCCCCAGCATTTT
CDR3: CASSLASGGRQPQHF

J: TRBJ2-1
size: -
V: TRBV6-5
D: -
DNA: TGTGCCAGCAGTTACTCGTGGCCTATTGACAATGAGCAGTTCTTC
CDR3: CASSYSWPIDNEQFF

J: TRBJ2-1
size: few
V: TRBV12-3/TRBV12-4
D: TRBD2
DNA: TGTGCCAGCAGTTTATTGGCTAGCGGGAGTGGGTCCTACAATGAGCAGTTCTTC
CDR3: CASSLLASGSGSYNEQFF

J: TRBJ2-2
size: few
V: TRBV12-3/TRBV12-4
D: -
DNA: TGTGCCAGCAGTCCGCACACAGGGAACACCGGGGAGCTGTTTTTT
CDR3: CASSPHTGNTGELFF

J: TRBJ1-4
size: few
V: TRBV7-9
D: TRBD1
DNA: TGTGCCAGCAGCCAAAAAACAGGGGCGGGGAAGGAAAAACTGTTTTTT
CDR3: CASSQKTGAGKEKLFF

J: TRBJ2-1
size: -
V: TRBV11-2
D: -
DNA: TGTGCCAGCAGCCCAGGACGGAACAATGAGCAGTTCTTC
CDR3: CASSPGRNNEQFF

J: TRBJ2-1
size: -
V: TRBV27
D: TRBD2
DNA: TGTGCCAGTAAAAGACGACTAGCGGGAGATAATGAGCAGTTCTTC
CDR3: CASKRRLAGDNEQFF

J: TRBJ2-7
size: few
V: TRBV6-6
D: TRBD1
DNA: TGTGCCAGCAGTCGAGACGGACAGGGAGGCGAGCAGTACTTC
CDR3: CASSRDGQGGEQYF

J: TRBJ1-3
size: -
V: TRBV2
D: -
DNA: TGTGCCAGCAGCCTAAAAGACAGCTCTGGAAACACCATATATTTT
CDR3: CASSLKDSSGNTIYF

J: TRBJ2-2
size: few
V: TRBV20-1
D: -
DNA: TGCAGTGCTCGCAACAGGGTCGGGACCGGGGAGCTGTTTTTT
CDR3: CSARNRVGTGELFF